This entry lists 23 T cell receptor beta chains sequenced from one sample in a study of cytomegalovirus exposure and HLA in healthy donors. PCR employed 60 Vbeta and 13 Jbeta primers. Clones were sequenced by immunoSEQ multiplex PCR, and TCRdb holds only the in-frame ones, with some missing. The profile shows 110,000 to 150,000 clones, 76% of them singletons. Sequences were obtained from PBMCs. The receptor source for this set is a woman in her 40s in good health and CMV-seronegative.

The chain has TRBV10-3 and TRBJ1-1; a possible D gene is TRBD1 (5 bases). The ends were cut back, 0 bases at V and 4 bases at J, with 12 bases in the middle. The germline V gene encodes CDR1 ENHRY and CDR2 SYGVKD. The CDR3 has 15 amino acids. CDR3 DNA sequence: TGTGCCATCAGTGAGTCGGGGGGGGTAGGCACTGAAGCTTTCTTT. The encoded protein is CAISESGGVGTEAFF.

V is TRBV7-6 and J is TRBJ1-2; D may be TRBD1 (5 bases). V was pared by 2 bases and J by 0 bases, with 13 bases between. Germline lookup yields CDR1 SGHVS and CDR2 FNYEAQ. This CDR3 is 16 amino acids long. CDR3 DNA: TGTGCCAGCAGCTTAAATTCCGGGGGAGCTAACTATGGCTACACCTTC. Protein sequence: CASSLNSGGANYGYTF. The entire variable domain, with the rest obtained from reference TRBV7-6 and TRBJ1-2, is as follows: GAGVSQSPRYKVTKRGQDVALRCDPISGHVSLYWYRQALGQGPEFLTYFNYEAQQDKSGLPNDRFSAERPEGSISTLTIQRTEQRDSAMYRCASSLNSGGANYGYTFGSGTRLTVV.

V usage is TRBV5-1 and J usage is TRBJ1-2; D remains unclear. The V and J ends lost 0 bases and 2 bases respectively, with 11 bases between them. Germline CDR1 is SGHRS and CDR2 is YFSETQ. The CDR3 covers 15 residues. The CDR3: CASSLVESSNYGYTF. The CDR3 DNA reads as TGCGCCAGCAGCTTGGTTGAGAGTTCAAACTATGGCTACACCTTC.

The chain couples TRBV7-9 to TRBJ2-2, with D perhaps TRBD2 (5 bases). Deletions cut 1 base from V and 5 bases from J, with 14 bases between. Germline CDR1 reads SEHNR; CDR2 reads FQNEAQ (reference sequence). The CDR3 consists of 16 residues. CDR3 region: CASSLGDRGLTGELFF. CDR3 DNA sequence: TGTGCCAGCAGCTTAGGGGATCGCGGGCTTACCGGGGAGCTGTTTTTT.

This rearrangement joins TRBV6-5 to TRBJ1-5; the D gene is possibly TRBD1 (6 bases). The length of the CDR3 is 16 residues. Germline V gene sequence: CDR1 MNHEY, CDR2 SVGAGI. Trimming left V 2 bases short and J 2 bases short, with 13 bases between. The CDR3 sequence: CASSYTRTEGNQPQHF. CDR3 sequence (DNA): TGTGCCAGCAGTTACACCCGGACAGAAGGCAATCAGCCCCAGCATTTT.

This clone showed up just once. The chain joins TRBV29-1 to TRBJ1-2, with a possible D match to TRBD1 (6 bases). The CDR3 runs to 13 residues. Germline V CDR1 and CDR2: SQVTM, ANQGSEA. V was trimmed by 5 bases and J by 2 bases, leaving 12 bases between them. The CDR3 DNA reads TGCAGCGTTCATCCGGACAGCAACTATGGCTACACCTTC. Translation: CSVHPDSNYGYTF.

About this clone itself: Other nucleotide sequences in the sample specify the same CDR3. The gene calls are TRBV6-1 and TRBJ2-5, with 8 bases that match TRBD2. Germline V gene lookup returns CDR1 MNHNS and CDR2 SASEGT. With V trimmed by 2 bases and J by 9 bases, 8 bases remained unmatched. The CDR3 is 14 residues long. The CDR3 sequence: CASSETGGPSAQYF. CDR3 sequence (DNA): TGTGCCAGCAGTGAAACGGGAGGGCCATCGGCCCAGTACTTC.

The V call is TRBV5-1, the J call TRBJ2-5, with 7 bases fitting TRBD1. CDR3 length equals 14 residues. Germline CDR1 and CDR2: SGHRS and YFSETQ. J gave up 5 bases and V 2 bases, and 6 bases lay outside the gene matches. The CDR3 loop is CASSLGDRTETQYF. CDR3 in DNA: TGCGCCAGCAGCTTAGGGGACAGAACGGAGACCCAGTACTTC. Using reference TRBV5-1 and TRBJ2-5 for the parts outside the CDR3, the full variable domain is KAGVTQTPRYLIKTRGQQVTLSCSPISGHRSVSWYQQTPGQGLQFLFEYFSETQRNKGNFPGRFSGRQFSNSRSEMNVSTLELGDSALYLCASSLGDRTETQYFGPGTRLLVL.

This clone was found a few times. The chain is built from TRBV5-5 and TRBJ1-5; no firm D call. Germline values: CDR1 SGHKS, CDR2 YYEKEE (reference sequence). This CDR3 comprises 14 residues. The V and J ends lost 1 base and 4 bases respectively, with 9 bases between them. CDR3 nucleotides: TGTGCCAGCAGCTTGTGGGCTGGGAATCAGCCCCAGCATTTT. Translation: CASSLWAGNQPQHF. The full variable domain, in which reference TRBV5-5 and TRBJ1-5 provide the parts outside the CDR3, is DAGVTQSPTHLIKTRGQQVTLRCSPISGHKSVSWYQQVLGQGPQFIFQYYEKEERGRGNFPDRFSARQFPNYSSELNVNALLLGDSALYLCASSLWAGNQPQHFGDGTRLSIL.

The rearrangement links TRBV6-5 to TRBJ2-7; the match to TRBD2 covers 14 bases. The CDR3 spans 15 residues. Trimming at V came to 7 bases and at J to 6 bases, leaving 8 bases not matched to a gene. The V gene's germline CDR1 is MNHEY and CDR2 SVGAGI. The CDR3 bases are TGTGCCAGCACCAAGGGACTAGCGGGAGAGCGCGAGCAGTACTTC. Translation: CASTKGLAGEREQYF.

V is TRBV4-2 and J is TRBJ1-1; D might be TRBD1 (5 bases). Trimming removed 8 bases at V and 5 bases at J, with 15 bases between. CDR3 size: 13 residues. Germline values: CDR1 LGHNA, CDR2 YNFKEQ. As DNA, the CDR3 is TGTGCCAGCGGGGGGTCGGGTCTTACTGAAGCTTTCTTT. Translated: CASGGSGLTEAFF.

The genes are TRBV7-2 and TRBJ1-2; D is possibly TRBD1 (5 bases). CDR1 and CDR2 (germline): SGHTA, FQGNSA. Trimming stripped 5 bases from V and 3 bases from J, with 13 bases between. This CDR3 has 14 residues. This chain's CDR3 is CASSPRRGYYGYTF. The DNA for the CDR3 is TGTGCCAGCAGCCCCCGGAGGGGATACTATGGCTACACCTTC.

The chain links TRBV6-6 to TRBJ1-6, with TRBD1 as a possible D gene (6 bases). Germline V CDR1 and CDR2: MNHNY, SVGAGI (reference sequence). This CDR3 spans 15 amino acids. Trimming removed 2 bases from V and 7 bases from J, with 12 bases in between. The CDR3 region has the DNA TGTGCCAGCAGTTACGTTGGACAGACCAATTCACCCCTCCACTTT. This codes for CASSYVGQTNSPLHF.

The V gene is TRBV5-4, the J gene TRBJ1-2, with D possibly matching TRBD1 (5 bases). Trimming took 3 bases from V and 9 from J, leaving 18 bases between them. There are 14 residues in the CDR3. CDR1 and CDR2 from the germline V gene are SGHNT and YYREEE (reference sequence). The CDR3 protein is CASSSSLTGLSYTF. CDR3 bases: TGTGCCAGCAGCTCTAGTTTAACAGGTTTGAGCTACACCTTC. The entire variable domain, with the rest obtained from reference TRBV5-4 and TRBJ1-2, is as follows: ETGVTQSPTHLIKTRGQQVTLRCSSQSGHNTVSWYQQALGQGPQFIFQYYREEENGRGNFPPRFSGLQFPNYSSELNVNALELDDSALYLCASSSSLTGLSYTFGSGTRLTVV.

V gene TRBV13 combines with J gene TRBJ2-7; possible D gene TRBD1, 6 bases. V dropped 4 bases and J dropped 3 bases, with 13 bases sitting between them. This CDR3 is built from 14 residues. In germline, CDR1 is PRHDT, CDR2 FYEKMQ (reference sequence). The CDR3 DNA sequence: TGTGCCAGCAGCTCCCGGGACACTAGCTACGAGCAGTACTTC. It is translated as CASSSRDTSYEQYF.

J is TRBJ1-6 and V is TRBV2, with D uncertain. Trimming stripped 9 bases from V and 9 bases from J, with 12 bases between. The germline V gene encodes CDR1 SNHLY and CDR2 FYNNEI. The CDR3 runs 12 residues. The CDR3 DNA reads as TGTGCCAGTGGGAGGGCCTTTTCACCCCTCCACTTT. Protein sequence: CASGRAFSPLHF. The full variable domain, its missing parts supplied by reference TRBV2 and TRBJ1-6, is EPEVTQTPSHQVTQMGQEVILRCVPISNHLYFYWYRQILGQKVEFLVSFYNNEISEKSEIFDDQFSVERPDGSNFTLKIRSTKLEDSAMYFCASGRAFSPLHFGNGTRLTVT.

The chain couples TRBV6-1 to TRBJ1-1; no clear D. The germline V and J ends were trimmed by 2 bases and 0 bases, with 7 bases remaining between them. CDR1 MNHNS and CDR2 SASEGT come from the germline V gene. The CDR3 runs to 14 residues. The CDR3 loop is CASSEIGVNTEAFF. CDR3 coding DNA: TGTGCCAGCAGTGAAATCGGGGTGAACACTGAAGCTTTCTTT.

The chain joins TRBV2 to TRBJ1-5; D may be TRBD1 (6 bases). V was pared by 4 bases and J by 3 bases, with 16 bases between. This CDR3 region has 16 residues. CDR1 and CDR2 from the germline V gene are SNHLY and FYNNEI. The chain's CDR3 is CASSGNNRAINQPQHF. CDR3 DNA sequence: TGTGCCAGCAGTGGTAATAACAGGGCCATCAATCAGCCCCAGCATTTT.

This rearrangement joins TRBV5-1 to TRBJ1-5; D uncertain. V was clipped by 4 bases and J by 0 bases, with 8 bases between them. The germline CDR1 and CDR2 sequences are SGHRS and YFSETQ. The CDR3 is 14 amino acids. The CDR3 nucleotides are TGCGCCAGCAGCAACCGAGATAGCAATCAGCCCCAGCATTTT. The encoded protein is CASSNRDSNQPQHF. Full variable domain (rest looked up from reference TRBV5-1 and TRBJ1-5): KAGVTQTPRYLIKTRGQQVTLSCSPISGHRSVSWYQQTPGQGLQFLFEYFSETQRNKGNFPGRFSGRQFSNSRSEMNVSTLELGDSALYLCASSNRDSNQPQHFGDGTRLSIL.

The chain joins TRBV5-1 to TRBJ2-1; D not resolved. With 3 bases removed from V and 0 bases from J, the gap between germline ends came to 10 bases. CDR1 SGHRS and CDR2 YFSETQ come from the germline V gene. The CDR3 contains 15 residues. CDR3 protein: CASSSTVSSYNEQFF. CDR3 nucleotides: TGCGCCAGCAGCTCAACAGTGAGCTCCTACAATGAGCAGTTCTTC.

The J gene is TRBJ1-2, the V gene TRBV10-3; 12 nucleotides match TRBD1. CDR1 is ENHRY and CDR2 is SYGVKD in the germline V gene. With V trimmed by 4 bases and J by 7 bases, 4 bases remained unmatched. This CDR3 contains 14 residues. In DNA, the CDR3 is TGTGCCATCAGTGCGGGACAGGGGGCCTTTGGCTACACCTTC. Its translation is CAISAGQGAFGYTF.

The genes are TRBV5-1 and TRBJ1-2, with a weak D call TRBD1 (5 bases). CDR1 is SGHRS, CDR2 YFSETQ, per germline. CDR3 size: 14 residues. Trimming shortened V by 3 bases and J by 8 bases, and 17 bases separated the two germline ends. The chain's CDR3 is CASSYGQGNGGYTF. The CDR3 nucleotides are TGCGCCAGCAGCTATGGGCAGGGCAATGGGGGCTACACCTTC. The full variable domain, completed using reference TRBV5-1 and TRBJ1-2, is KAGVTQTPRYLIKTRGQQVTLSCSPISGHRSVSWYQQTPGQGLQFLFEYFSETQRNKGNFPGRFSGRQFSNSRSEMNVSTLELGDSALYLCASSYGQGNGGYTFGSGTRLTVV.

The rearrangement uses TRBV7-9 and TRBJ2-7; D not certain. Trimming removed 2 bases at V and 3 bases at J, with 8 bases between. Germline V gene lookup returns CDR1 SEHNR and CDR2 FQNEAQ (reference sequence). CDR3 length: 13 amino acids. CDR3 coding DNA: TGTGCCAGCAGCTTATGGGCTGTCTACGAGCAGTACTTC. Its translation: CASSLWAVYEQYF.